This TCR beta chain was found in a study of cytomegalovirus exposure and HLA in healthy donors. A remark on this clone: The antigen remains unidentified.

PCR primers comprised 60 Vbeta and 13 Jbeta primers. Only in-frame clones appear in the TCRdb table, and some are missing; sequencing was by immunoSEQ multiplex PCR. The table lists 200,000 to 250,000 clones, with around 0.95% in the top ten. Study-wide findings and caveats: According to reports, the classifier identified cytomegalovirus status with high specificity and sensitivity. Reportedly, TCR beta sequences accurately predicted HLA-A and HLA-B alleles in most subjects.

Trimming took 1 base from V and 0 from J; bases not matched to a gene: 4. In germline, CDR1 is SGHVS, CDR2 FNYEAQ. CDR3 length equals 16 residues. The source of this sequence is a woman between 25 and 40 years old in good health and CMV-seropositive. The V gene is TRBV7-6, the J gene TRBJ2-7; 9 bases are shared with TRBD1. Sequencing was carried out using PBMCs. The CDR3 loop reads CASSLGQTGGSYEQYF. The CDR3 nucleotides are TGTGCCAGCAGCTTAGGCCAGACAGGGGGCTCCTACGAGCAGTACTTC. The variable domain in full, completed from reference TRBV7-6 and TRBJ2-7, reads GAGVSQSPRYKVTKRGQDVALRCDPISGHVSLYWYRQALGQGPEFLTYFNYEAQQDKSGLPNDRFSAERPEGSISTLTIQRTEQRDSAMYRCASSLGQTGGSYEQYFGPGTRLTVT.